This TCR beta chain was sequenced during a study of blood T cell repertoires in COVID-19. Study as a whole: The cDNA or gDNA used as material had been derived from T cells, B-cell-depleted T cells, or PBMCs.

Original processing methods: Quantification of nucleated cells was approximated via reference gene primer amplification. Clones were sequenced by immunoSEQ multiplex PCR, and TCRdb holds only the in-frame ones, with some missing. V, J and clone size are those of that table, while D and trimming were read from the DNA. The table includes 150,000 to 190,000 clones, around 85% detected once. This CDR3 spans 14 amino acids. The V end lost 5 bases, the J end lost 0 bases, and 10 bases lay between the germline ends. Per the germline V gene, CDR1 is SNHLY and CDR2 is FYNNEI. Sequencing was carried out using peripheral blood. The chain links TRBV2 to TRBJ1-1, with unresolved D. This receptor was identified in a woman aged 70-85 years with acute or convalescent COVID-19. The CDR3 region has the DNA TGTGCCAGCAGTTACAGCCCAATGAACACTGAAGCTTTCTTT. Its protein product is CASSYSPMNTEAFF.